These 8 T cell receptor beta chains were sequenced from one sample in a study of blood T cell repertoires in COVID-19. This table comes from immunoSEQ multiplex PCR, and its TCRdb copy is limited to in-frame clones, with some not included. The table has about 120,000 clones, about 85% seen once. Sequenced material: peripheral blood. These receptors were taken from a man older than 75 with acute or convalescent COVID-19.

This chain joins TRBV24-1 and TRBJ2-3; no clear D gene. Germline-derived CDR1 and CDR2 are KGHDR and SFDVKD. The CDR3 covers 15 residues. V lost 3 bases and J lost 0, with 9 bases in between. This chain's CDR3 is CATSDGRASTDTQYF. The CDR3 region has the DNA TGTGCCACCAGTGATGGGCGAGCAAGCACAGATACGCAGTATTTT.

V and J are TRBV7-2 and TRBJ2-1; the match to TRBD2 covers 9 bases. The CDR3 runs 14 residues. The J segment lost 6 bases and the V segment lost 6 bases, leaving 6 bases of the junction unmatched. From germline, CDR1 is SGHTA and CDR2 FQGNSA. CDR3 in amino acids: CASRPLAGSNEQFF. The CDR3 bases are TGTGCCAGCAGACCTCTAGCGGGGTCCAATGAGCAGTTCTTC. Complete variable domain (other parts from reference TRBV7-2 and TRBJ2-1): GAGVSQSPSNKVTEKGKDVELRCDPISGHTALYWYRQSLGQGLEFLIYFQGNSAPDKSGLPSDRFSAERTGGSVSTLTIQRTQQEDSAVYLCASRPLAGSNEQFFGPGTRLTVL.

The rearrangement joins TRBV10-2 to TRBJ2-2; TRBD1 might be the D (6 bases). The CDR3 has 15 residues. Germline V CDR1 and CDR2: WSHSY, SAAADI. Deletions cut 6 bases from V and 0 bases from J, with 11 bases between. The CDR3 sequence is CASRTGISNTGELFF. In nucleotides, the CDR3 is TGCGCCAGCAGAACAGGGATATCGAACACCGGGGAGCTGTTTTTT.

The V gene is TRBV5-1, the J gene TRBJ2-7; TRBD1 matches at 8 bases. Unmatched junction bases numbered 7, after V lost 5 bases and J lost 0 bases. The length of the CDR3 is 15 residues. Germline CDR1 is SGHRS and CDR2 is YFSETQ. The CDR3 DNA reads as TGCGCCAGCAGAATTACCGGGACAGGCTCCTACGAGCAGTACTTC. Translation: CASRITGTGSYEQYF.

The chain carries TRBV6-5 and TRBJ1-6; the match to TRBD1 covers 9 bases. CDR1 and CDR2 from the germline V gene are MNHEY and SVGAGI. V lost 7 bases, J lost 10 bases, and 11 bases stayed unmatched. The CDR3 sequence is 15 residues long. The CDR3 protein is CASILTGTGHSPLHF. The DNA for the CDR3 is TGTGCCAGCATTCTAACCGGGACAGGGCACTCACCCCTCCACTTT.

The rearrangement uses TRBV11-2 and TRBJ1-1; D may be TRBD1 (5 bases). The V end was cut by 5 bases, the J end by 7 bases, with 17 bases between. Germline V lookup: CDR1 SGHAT, CDR2 FQNNGV. This CDR3 comprises 14 residues. The CDR3 protein is CASSLTGGRSEAFF. The DNA of the CDR3 is TGTGCCAGCAGCCTGACCGGGGGGAGGAGTGAAGCTTTCTTT. Full variable domain (missing parts from reference TRBV11-2 and TRBJ1-1): EAGVAQSPRYKIIEKRQSVAFWCNPISGHATLYWYQQILGQGPKLLIQFQNNGVVDDSQLPKDRFSAERLKGVDSTLKIQPAKLEDSAVYLCASSLTGGRSEAFFGQGTRLTVV.

This clone was observed a single time. The J gene is TRBJ2-1, the V gene TRBV29-1, with 11 positions matching TRBD2. The V segment lost 6 bases and the J segment 9 bases; nucleotides outside the gene matches: 10. The CDR3 has 14 residues. Germline CDR1 and CDR2: SQVTM and ANQGSEA. CDR3 DNA: TGCAGCGTGCCTAGCGGGAGGTGGGGGGGTGAGCAGTTCTTC. Protein product: CSVPSGRWGGEQFF.

The genes are TRBV27 and TRBJ2-6, with 7 nucleotides matching TRBD2. This CDR3 region has 16 residues. The junction had 5 bases not matched to a gene; V was cut back by 6 bases and J by 0 bases. CDR1 MNHEY and CDR2 SMNVEV come from the germline V gene (reference sequence). The CDR3: CASRSGGFSGANVLTF. The CDR3 bases are TGTGCCAGCAGATCCGGGGGGTTCTCTGGGGCCAACGTCCTGACTTTC. Full variable domain (rest looked up from reference TRBV27 and TRBJ2-6): EAQVTQNPRYLITVTGKKLTVTCSQNMNHEYMSWYRQDPGLGLRQIYYSMNVEVTDKGDVPEGYKVSRKEKRNFPLILESPSPNQTSLYFCASRSGGFSGANVLTFGAGSRLTVL.